One T cell receptor (beta chain) is described in this entry. These data are taken from a study of blood T cell repertoires in COVID-19. The length of the CDR3 is 11 residues. The ends were cut back, 2 bases at V and 6 bases at J, with 5 bases in the middle. The germline V gene has CDR1 SGHAT and CDR2 FQNNGV. Study processing details: By means of reference gene primer amplification, nucleated cell counts were estimated. Clones were sequenced by immunoSEQ multiplex PCR, and TCRdb holds only the in-frame ones, with some missing. V, J and clone size reflect that table, while D and trimming were determined from the DNA. The data contain 350,000 to 450,000 clones, around 84% of them singletons.

Sequenced sample: peripheral blood. The sequence came from a woman between 18 and 29 years old with acute or convalescent COVID-19. The gene calls are TRBV11-2 and TRBJ2-7; D uncertain. This CDR3 is CASSLIAEQYF. The CDR3, as DNA: TGTGCCAGCAGCTTAATAGCCGAGCAGTACTTC.